This T cell receptor beta chain was obtained from a study of beta chain features in type 1 diabetes. Overall study: Similarity in age, gender and cell yields was seen between patients and healthy donors.

Comment on this clone: No antigen is known for it.

V dropped 0 bases and J dropped 7; count of bases not matched to a gene: 6. The CDR3 spans 14 residues. CDR1 is SGHRS, CDR2 YFSETQ, per germline. Expressed TCRB transcripts were sequenced because the entire RNA isolate underwent reverse transcription. Sequencing used immunoSEQ multiplex PCR; TCRdb keeps in-frame clones, though not all of them. The repertoire holds about 160,000 clones, with approximately 9% as singletons. Notes on the study in general: Patients' naive, central memory and Treg TCRB repertoires seemed closer to one another than those of healthy donors. Patients with Type 1 diabetes showed moderately but significantly shorter TCRB CDR3s in all four CD4+ subsets.

This chain joins TRBV5-1 and TRBJ2-7; 8 bases align to TRBD1. The sequencing sample was made of central memory CD4+ T cells from blood. The receptor was derived from a young woman with type 1 diabetes. The CDR3 DNA sequence: TGCGCCAGCAGCTTGGGGCAGGGGGCAGATGAGCAGTACTTC. Protein product: CASSLGQGADEQYF.